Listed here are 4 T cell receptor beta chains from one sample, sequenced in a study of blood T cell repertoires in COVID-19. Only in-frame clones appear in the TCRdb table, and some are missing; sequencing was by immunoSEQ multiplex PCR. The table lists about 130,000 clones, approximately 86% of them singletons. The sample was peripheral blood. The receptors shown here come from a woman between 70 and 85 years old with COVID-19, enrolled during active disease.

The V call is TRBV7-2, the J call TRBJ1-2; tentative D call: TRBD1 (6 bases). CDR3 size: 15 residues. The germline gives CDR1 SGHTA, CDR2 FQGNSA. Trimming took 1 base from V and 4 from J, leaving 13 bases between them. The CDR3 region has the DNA TGTGCCAGCAGCTTAGTGGCACAGGGTACCTATGGCTACACCTTC. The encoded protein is CASSLVAQGTYGYTF. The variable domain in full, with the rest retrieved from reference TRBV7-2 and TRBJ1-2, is GAGVSQSPSNKVTEKGKDVELRCDPISGHTALYWYRQSLGQGLEFLIYFQGNSAPDKSGLPSDRFSAERTGGSVSTLTIQRTQQEDSAVYLCASSLVAQGTYGYTFGSGTRLTVV.

The CDR3 nucleotides are TGTGCCAGCAGCTACAGGGAGGGTGATGAGCAGTTCTTC. This gives the protein CASSYREGDEQFF. V and J are TRBV12-3 or TRBV12-4 and TRBJ2-1, with TRBD2 as a possible D gene (7 bases). With 6 bases removed from V and 8 bases from J, the gap between germline ends came to 14 bases. The CDR3 extends over 13 amino acids.

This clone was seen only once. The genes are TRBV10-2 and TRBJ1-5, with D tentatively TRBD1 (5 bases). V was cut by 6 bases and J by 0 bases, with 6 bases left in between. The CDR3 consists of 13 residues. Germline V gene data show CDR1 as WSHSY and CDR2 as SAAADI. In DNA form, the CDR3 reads TGCGCCAGCAGGGACACTAGCAATCAGCCCCAGCATTTT. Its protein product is CASRDTSNQPQHF.

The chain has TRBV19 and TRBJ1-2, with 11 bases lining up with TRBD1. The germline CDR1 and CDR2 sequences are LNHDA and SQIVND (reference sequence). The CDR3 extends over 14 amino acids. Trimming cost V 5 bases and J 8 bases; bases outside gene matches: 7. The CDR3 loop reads CASSPTGQGDGYTF. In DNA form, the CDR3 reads TGTGCCAGTAGTCCGACGGGACAGGGGGACGGCTACACCTTC.